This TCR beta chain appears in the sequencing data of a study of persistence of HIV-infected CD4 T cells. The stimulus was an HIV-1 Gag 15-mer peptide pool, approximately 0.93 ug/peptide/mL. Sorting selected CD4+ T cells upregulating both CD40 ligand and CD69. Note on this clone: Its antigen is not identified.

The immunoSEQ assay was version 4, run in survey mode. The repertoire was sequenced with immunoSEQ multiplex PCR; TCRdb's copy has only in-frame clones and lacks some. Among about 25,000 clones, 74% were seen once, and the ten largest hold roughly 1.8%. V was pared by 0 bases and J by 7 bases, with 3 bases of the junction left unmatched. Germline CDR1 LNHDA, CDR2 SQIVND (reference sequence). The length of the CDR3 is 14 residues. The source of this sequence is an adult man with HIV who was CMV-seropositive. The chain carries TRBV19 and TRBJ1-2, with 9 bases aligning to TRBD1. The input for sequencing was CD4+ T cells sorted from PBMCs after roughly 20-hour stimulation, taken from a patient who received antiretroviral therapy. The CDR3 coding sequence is TGTGCCAGTAGTATAGAGGGACAGGGTTCTGGCTACACCTTC. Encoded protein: CASSIEGQGSGYTF.